Listed here is a single T cell receptor (beta chain). Its antigen is unidentified. With a J-beta primer mix and a sample-barcoded 5' primer, a second PCR ran 7 to 11 cycles. Every cDNA was tagged by a template-switch adaptor with 12 random nucleotides. TCRdb re-derived calls from the 5' RACE reads in MiXCR, one entry per CDR3 protein. The data contain more than 750,000 distinct CDR3 sequences, approximately 32% of them singletons. This CDR3 is built from 16 residues. Between the trimmed V and J ends, which lost 5 bases and 1 base, there was a span of 12 bases. The germline CDR1 and CDR2 sequences are MDHEN and SYDVKM. This specimen comes from a study of blood T cells in healthy people across ages. Study-level results: Changes in expanded clonotypes were possibly confounded, as the CMV status of donors was unknown. Older age went with lower TCR beta diversity per million T cells, in a roughly linear way.

The sample also formed part of further work on T cells of mothers and their children. From that study: Primer M1S, used in the second PCR, introduced sample barcodes and 2-4 random nucleotides.

Material for sequencing was blood. The chain carries TRBV28 and TRBJ2-6; D is ambiguous. The receptor comes from a woman in her thirties or forties in good health. The CDR3 DNA reads as TGTGCCAGCAGTGTTACTCCCATATCTGGGGCCAACGTCCTGACTTTC. Encoded protein: CASSVTPISGANVLTF.